This T cell receptor beta chain emerged from a study of technical replicates of blood from a few donors. Data came from immunoSEQ multiplex PCR; TCRdb stores just in-frame clones and leaves some out. The table shows about 56,000 clones, with 90% to 95% occurring only once. This receptor was identified in a human donor in good health. Some clones in this sample may be carry-over from other donors' samples. Input material: PBMCs.

Here the CDR3 DNA reads TGTGCCTGGAGTGAGGGGCGTCACGAGCAGTACTTC. Its translation: CAWSEGRHEQYF. The chain links TRBV30 to TRBJ2-7, with D maybe TRBD1 (5 bases). Trimming pared 1 base from V and 5 bases from J, leaving 9 bases between. The CDR3 runs to 12 residues. The germline V gene has CDR1 GTSNPN and CDR2 SVGIG (reference sequence).